Following are 10 T cell receptor beta chains from one sample sequenced in a study of blood T cell repertoires in COVID-19. The table came from immunoSEQ multiplex PCR; TCRdb's copy has only in-frame clones and leaves some out. The sample includes about 88,000 clones, approximately 89% of them seen just once. The sample taken for sequencing was peripheral blood. The receptors here all came from a woman older than 75 with active COVID-19.

The chain joins TRBV3-1 (or the pseudogene TRBV3-2) to TRBJ2-1, with a weak D call TRBD2 (5 bases). V gave up 4 bases and J gave up 8 bases, with 9 bases separating them. Germline assignment: CDR1 LGHDT and CDR2 YNNKEL (reference sequence). The CDR3 contains 12 residues. The CDR3 DNA reads as TGTGCCAGCAGCCGATTGAGGGATGAGCAGTTCTTC. Translated: CASSRLRDEQFF.

The V call is TRBV12-5, the J call TRBJ2-7; D ambiguous. The germline V gene has CDR1 LGHNT and CDR2 FRNRAP. Trimming took off 0 bases at V and 3 bases at J, with 9 bases between the two ends. CDR3 length: 14 residues. The CDR3 DNA is TGTGCTAGTGGTTTGGTACTCGTGATCTACGAGCAGTACTTC. It codes for CASGLVLVIYEQYF.

The rearrangement uses TRBV19 and TRBJ2-6; D not resolved. The CDR3 runs 15 residues. V shed 1 base and J shed 0 bases, with 4 bases lying between them. CDR1 LNHDA and CDR2 SQIVND come from the germline V gene (reference sequence). Here the CDR3 reads CASSIANSGANVLTF. The CDR3 bases are TGTGCCAGTAGTATAGCTAACTCTGGGGCCAACGTCCTGACTTTC.

This chain connects TRBV6-6 to TRBJ2-1; 8 bases are a match to TRBD1. The CDR3 has 14 amino acids. Germline CDR1 and CDR2: MNHNY and SVGAGI (reference sequence). The V segment lost 6 bases and the J segment 10 bases; nucleotides outside the gene matches: 11. Here the CDR3 reads CASSPRQGQSEQFF. The CDR3 DNA follows: TGTGCCAGCAGCCCCAGACAGGGGCAAAGCGAGCAGTTCTTC.

V usage is TRBV9 and J usage is TRBJ2-1; 14 bases agree with TRBD2. V was pared by 4 bases and J by 3 bases, with 6 bases of the junction left unmatched. There are 17 residues in the CDR3. From germline, CDR1 is SGDLS and CDR2 YYNGEE. CDR3 sequence: CASSLRLAGGLYNEQFF. The CDR3 region has the DNA TGTGCCAGCAGCCTCCGACTAGCGGGAGGGCTCTACAATGAGCAGTTCTTC.

The rearrangement joins TRBV5-1 to TRBJ2-3; 10 nucleotides match TRBD1. Germline values: CDR1 SGHRS, CDR2 YFSETQ. With V trimmed by 4 bases and J by 4 bases, 3 bases remained unmatched. The CDR3 spans 14 residues. The CDR3 loop reads CASSRDRGADTQYF. In DNA, the CDR3 is TGCGCCAGCAGCCGGGACAGGGGTGCAGATACGCAGTATTTT.

This clone was seen once. This chain uses TRBV20-1 with TRBJ1-5; D ambiguous. Germline V gene lookup returns CDR1 DFQATT and CDR2 SNEGSKA (reference sequence). The CDR3 has 14 residues. Trimming took 3 bases from V and 9 from J, leaving 18 bases between them. Here the CDR3 reads CSASDGAGAGPQHF. For the CDR3, the DNA is TGCAGTGCTAGTGACGGAGCAGGAGCGGGGCCCCAGCATTTT.

The chain uses TRBV10-1 and TRBJ2-7, with a possible D match to TRBD2 (5 bases). The CDR3 extends over 15 amino acids. Germline CDR1 is WNHNN and CDR2 is SYGVQD (reference sequence). Trimming removed 7 bases at V and 6 bases at J, with 22 bases between. The CDR3 spells CASKLCPVGSGEQYF. The CDR3, as DNA: TGCGCCAGCAAACTGTGCCCGGTAGGGAGCGGCGAGCAGTACTTC.

The chain employs TRBV4-1 and TRBJ2-1; D is uncertain. V was shortened by 1 base and J by 3 bases, with 19 bases between the two germline ends. The CDR3 spans 18 residues. Germline CDR1 is MGHRA and CDR2 is YSYEKL. The CDR3 nucleotides read TGCGCCAGCAGCCAAGGGCCATTCAGCGTTTACCTCTACAATGAGCAGTTCTTC. This sequence encodes CASSQGPFSVYLYNEQFF.

The chain has TRBV6-4 and TRBJ2-1; D is possibly TRBD2 (5 bases). This CDR3 is 13 amino acids long. V lost 2 bases, J lost 10 bases, and 12 bases lay in between. The V gene's germline CDR1 is MRHNA and CDR2 SNTAGT. CDR3 DNA sequence: TGTGCCAGCAGTGACCTTGTAGGGAGCGAGCAGTTCTTC. Protein product: CASSDLVGSEQFF.